The 19 T cell receptor beta chains below all came from one sample that was sequenced in a study of blood T cell repertoires in COVID-19 (TCRdb year 2020). Libraries were made using the immunoSEQ multiplex PCR assay. Imported from immuneACCESS, the table was reduced by TCRdb to in-frame sequences with V and J called. These copies leave out some clones; in studies compared against another copy, an unresolved V gene accounts for under half, and the cause of the remainder is not known. Across this sample there are just under 65,000 clones, with about 80% seen only once. The top ten clones comprise approximately 15% of the sample. Sequences were obtained from peripheral blood. The origin of the receptors is a man in his sixties with COVID-19, enrolled during active disease.

This clone was counted once. The chain is built from TRBV5-4 and TRBJ1-4, with TRBD1 identical over 7 bases. From germline, CDR1 is SGHNT and CDR2 YYREEE (reference sequence). The trim removed 0 bases at V and 6 bases at J, leaving 5 bases unmatched. The CDR3 runs 15 residues. CDR3 loop: CASSLANRGDEKLFF. The CDR3 nucleotides are TGTGCCAGCAGCTTGGCAAACAGGGGAGATGAAAAACTGTTTTTT.

J is TRBJ2-5 and V is TRBV30; 7 bases match TRBD1. This CDR3 is 15 amino acids long. Germline CDR1 reads GTSNPN; CDR2 reads SVGIG (reference sequence). V lost 1 base, J lost 3 bases, and 8 bases stayed unmatched. The CDR3 DNA sequence: TGTGCCTGGAGTGGTCCAGGGGGTAGGGAAGAGACCCAGTACTTC. It is translated as CAWSGPGGREETQYF.

V gene TRBV14 combines with J gene TRBJ2-5; 8 nucleotides line up with TRBD1. V lost 4 bases and J lost 2; bases outside the gene matches: 9. CDR3 length: 16 amino acids. Germline CDR1 and CDR2: SGHDN and FVKESK. The CDR3 coding sequence is TGTGCCAGCAGCCGATTCACAGGGGGTCGGCAAGAGACCCAGTACTTC. Residues: CASSRFTGGRQETQYF.

The V and J genes are TRBV30 and TRBJ1-3; D gene ambiguous. From germline, CDR1 is GTSNPN and CDR2 SVGIG (reference sequence). Trimming left V 0 bases short and J 4 bases short, with 13 bases between. CDR3 size: 15 residues. This chain's CDR3 is CAWSVRGGWGNTIYF. CDR3 nucleotide sequence: TGTGCCTGGAGTGTACGTGGAGGTTGGGGAAACACCATATATTTT.

The rearrangement links TRBV24-1 to TRBJ2-3; no firm D call. V was cut by 0 bases and J by 1 base, with 10 bases left in between. The CDR3 extends over 16 amino acids. The germline V gene encodes CDR1 KGHDR and CDR2 SFDVKD. The CDR3 DNA follows: TGTGCCACCAGTGATTTGCCCGCTAGAGGCACAGATACGCAGTATTTT. Translating gives CATSDLPARGTDTQYF.

This chain joins TRBV3-1 (or the pseudogene TRBV3-2) and TRBJ2-7; 12 bases match TRBD2. Germline V gene sequence: CDR1 LGHDT, CDR2 YNNKEL (reference sequence). The CDR3 totals 16 residues. After removal of 4 bases from V and 1 base from J, the junction contained 5 bases not matched to a gene. In nucleotides, the CDR3 is TGTGCCAGCAGCCTACGGACTAGCGGGACTTCCTACGAGCAGTACTTC. This gives the protein CASSLRTSGTSYEQYF.

The rearrangement uses TRBV3-1 (or the pseudogene TRBV3-2) and TRBJ1-4; a weak D match, TRBD1 (6 bases). CDR1 and CDR2 from the germline V gene are LGHDT and YNNKEL (reference sequence). V dropped 4 bases and J dropped 5 bases, with 14 bases sitting between them. The length of the CDR3 is 15 residues. CDR3 nucleotides: TGTGCCAGCAGCCTCCCCCGGCAGGGGAATGAAAAACTGTTTTTT. Translation gives CASSLPRQGNEKLFF.

V and J are TRBV5-1 and TRBJ1-6, with 9 bases lining up with TRBD1. The CDR3 runs 15 residues. V lost 4 bases to trimming and J lost 8 bases; unmatched junction nucleotides: 7. Germline values: CDR1 SGHRS, CDR2 YFSETQ. CDR3 loop: CASSAYRDRDSPLHF. The CDR3 nucleotides are TGCGCCAGCAGCGCCTACCGGGACAGGGATTCACCCCTCCACTTT.

The rearrangement links TRBV29-1 to TRBJ2-7; TRBD1 is a possible D gene (6 bases). With 2 bases removed from V and 6 bases from J, the gap between germline ends came to 14 bases. The CDR3 consists of 13 residues. Per germline, CDR1 SQVTM and CDR2 ANQGSEA. The chain's CDR3 is CSVERGWEGEQYF. The CDR3 bases are TGCAGCGTTGAAAGGGGGTGGGAAGGCGAGCAGTACTTC.

Details on this clone: The germline gene is not matched at one end of the junction; a read error may be the cause. The CDR3, as DNA: TGCGCCAGCAGCCAGGCAAGATTGTCAGCCTTTGAAGGGGACTTC. Translated: CASSQARLSAFEGDF. The V gene is TRBV4-1, the J gene TRBJ2-4, with D maybe TRBD1 (5 bases). This CDR3 has 15 residues. Germline lookup yields CDR1 MGHRA and CDR2 YSYEKL.

The chain combines TRBV10-2 with TRBJ1-5, with a weak D call TRBD1 (6 bases). Trimming took off 8 bases at V and 0 bases at J, with 11 bases between the two ends. The CDR3 extends over 14 amino acids. Germline values: CDR1 WSHSY, CDR2 SAAADI. CDR3 DNA: TGCGCCAGCGCGGACAGAAATAGCAATCAGCCCCAGCATTTT. Its translation is CASADRNSNQPQHF.

The V gene is TRBV7-2, the J gene TRBJ2-7; D is unresolved. CDR1 and CDR2 (germline): SGHTA, FQGNSA. The V end was cut by 1 base, the J end by 4 bases, with 11 bases between. This CDR3 is 14 amino acids long. The CDR3 reads CASSLGAGMYEQYF. The CDR3 bases are TGTGCCAGCAGCTTAGGGGCAGGAATGTACGAGCAGTACTTC.

The rearrangement links TRBV6-5 to TRBJ1-1, with 7 bases matching TRBD1. The CDR3 has 13 residues. The germline V gene has CDR1 MNHEY and CDR2 SVGAGI. V shed 3 bases, J shed 3 bases, and the junction held 1 base outside the gene matches. The CDR3 sequence: CASSYQGDTEAFF. CDR3 coding DNA: TGTGCCAGCAGTTATCAGGGGGACACTGAAGCTTTCTTT.

The chain couples TRBV5-6 to TRBJ2-3, with D unresolved. The CDR3 totals 15 residues. V was clipped by 4 bases and J by 3 bases, with 15 bases between them. Germline V gene lookup returns CDR1 SGHDT and CDR2 YYEEEE. CDR3 in amino acids: CASSPRVSVTDTQYF. In nucleotides, the CDR3 is TGTGCCAGCAGCCCTCGGGTGTCTGTAACAGATACGCAGTATTTT. Supplemented by reference TRBV5-6 and TRBJ2-3, the full variable domain reads DAGVTQSPTHLIKTRGQQVTLRCSPKSGHDTVSWYQQALGQGPQFIFQYYEEEERQRGNFPDRFSGHQFPNYSSELNVNALLLGDSALYLCASSPRVSVTDTQYFGPGTRLTVL.

The V call is TRBV27, the J call TRBJ1-1; D not certain. The germline V gene encodes CDR1 MNHEY and CDR2 SMNVEV (reference sequence). With 0 bases removed from V and 3 bases from J, the gap between germline ends came to 14 bases. The CDR3 is 16 amino acids. This CDR3 is CASSLSAAAGYTEAFF. The CDR3 DNA reads TGTGCCAGCAGTTTATCGGCGGCAGCGGGGTACACTGAAGCTTTCTTT.

The rearrangement uses TRBV7-3 and TRBJ2-1; 7 nucleotides agree with TRBD2. Germline V gives CDR1 SGHTA, CDR2 FQGTGA. The CDR3 length is 17 residues. The trim removed 4 bases at V and 5 bases at J, leaving 14 bases unmatched. CDR3 nucleotides: TGTGCCAGCAGCTCTGTACCTACTAGCGCTCTCCACAATGAGCAGTTCTTC. This encodes CASSSVPTSALHNEQFF.

The sample holds one count of this clone. The V and J genes are TRBV19 and TRBJ2-5, with D hard to call. The CDR3 spans 16 residues. Trimming cost V 3 bases and J 1 base, with 15 bases left between them. CDR1 and CDR2 (germline): LNHDA, SQIVND (reference sequence). CDR3 in amino acids: CASSMQRAAAQETQYF. CDR3 coding DNA: TGTGCCAGTAGTATGCAGCGAGCAGCAGCCCAAGAGACCCAGTACTTC.

There are a few counts of this clone. The V and J genes are TRBV2 and TRBJ1-1; D might be TRBD1 (5 bases). CDR3 length equals 15 residues. The V gene lost 1 base and the J gene lost 4 bases, with 13 bases spanning the gap. CDR1 is SNHLY, CDR2 FYNNEI, per germline. CDR3 residues: CASSEEAGKGTEAFF. The CDR3 DNA reads TGTGCCAGCAGTGAAGAGGCAGGGAAAGGCACTGAAGCTTTCTTT. The whole variable domain, remainder taken from reference TRBV2 and TRBJ1-1, is EPEVTQTPSHQVTQMGQEVILRCVPISNHLYFYWYRQILGQKVEFLVSFYNNEISEKSEIFDDQFSVERPDGSNFTLKIRSTKLEDSAMYFCASSEEAGKGTEAFFGQGTRLTVV.

The table lists this clone with a few counts. This chain uses TRBV18 with TRBJ2-7; TRBD2 aligns across 8 bases. The junction had 11 bases not matched to a gene; V was cut back by 3 bases and J by 7 bases. Germline assignment: CDR1 KGHSH and CDR2 LQKENI. The CDR3 has 15 residues. CDR3: CASSPGVAGRVEQYF. Written as DNA, the CDR3 is TGTGCCAGCTCACCCGGTGTAGCGGGAAGGGTTGAGCAGTACTTC. The full variable domain, its missing parts supplied by reference TRBV18 and TRBJ2-7, is NAGVMQNPRHLVRRRGQEARLRCSPMKGHSHVYWYRQLPEEGLKFMVYLQKENIIDESGMPKERFSAEFPKEGPSILRIQQVVRGDSAAYFCASSPGVAGRVEQYFGPGTRLTVT.